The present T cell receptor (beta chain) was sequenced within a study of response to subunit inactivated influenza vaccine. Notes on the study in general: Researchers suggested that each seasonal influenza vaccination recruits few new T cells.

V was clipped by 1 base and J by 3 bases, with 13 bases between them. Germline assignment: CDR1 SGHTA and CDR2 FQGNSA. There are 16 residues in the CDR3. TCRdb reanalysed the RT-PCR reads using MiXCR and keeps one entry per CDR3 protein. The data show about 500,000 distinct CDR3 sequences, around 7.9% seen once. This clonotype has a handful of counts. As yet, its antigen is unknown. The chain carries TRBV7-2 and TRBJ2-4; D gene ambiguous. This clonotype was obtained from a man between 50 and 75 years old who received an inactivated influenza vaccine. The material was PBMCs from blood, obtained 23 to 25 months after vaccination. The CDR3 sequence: CASSLERMGVKNIQYF. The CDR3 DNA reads TGTGCCAGCAGCTTAGAACGCATGGGTGTCAAAAACATTCAGTACTTC. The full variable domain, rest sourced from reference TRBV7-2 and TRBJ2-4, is GAGVSQSPSNKVTEKGKDVELRCDPISGHTALYWYRQSLGQGLEFLIYFQGNSAPDKSGLPSDRFSAERTGGSVSTLTIQRTQQEDSAVYLCASSLERMGVKNIQYFGAGTRLSVL.